This TCR beta chain was recorded in a study of cytomegalovirus exposure and HLA in healthy donors. Study outcomes and limitations: Specificity for CMV antigens was confirmed in vitro for a few of the CMV-associated chains. Several of the most significant clusters appeared linked to common viral pathogens, based on a later analysis. According to a later analysis, most TCR beta chains associated with CMV appeared HLA-restricted. Researchers catalogued 160 or so TCR beta chains as cytomegalovirus-associated.

Germline assignment: CDR1 SNHLY and CDR2 FYNNEI. V lost 2 bases and J 2 bases, leaving 13 bases between the germline ends. This CDR3 comprises 15 residues. With respect to this clone: Its antigen remains unidentified.

The PCR contained 60 Vbeta and 13 Jbeta primers. The data were produced by immunoSEQ multiplex PCR, yet TCRdb's version contains in-frame clones alone and is incomplete. The table includes approximately 150,000 clones, under 85% detected once. This receptor was taken from a woman aged 18-30 years in good health and CMV-seropositive. Specimen: PBMCs. The rearrangement uses TRBV2 and TRBJ2-7; D may be TRBD1 (6 bases). Here the CDR3 reads CASSEPARGAYEQYF. DNA for the CDR3: TGTGCCAGCAGTGAACCCGCCAGGGGAGCCTACGAGCAGTACTTC.